This T cell receptor (beta chain) was retrieved from a study of beta chain features in type 1 diabetes. Sequencing targeted expressed TCRB transcripts, as all isolated RNA had been reverse transcribed. Generated by immunoSEQ multiplex PCR, the TCRdb table keeps only in-frame clones and is missing some. The table shows roughly 250,000 clones, with 68% occurring only once. Germline V lookup: CDR1 SNHLY, CDR2 FYNNEI. Trimming shortened V by 4 bases and J by 5 bases, and 9 bases separated the two germline ends. The CDR3 has 13 residues. The rearrangement joins TRBV2 to TRBJ1-5; D unresolved. The sequenced material came from naive CD4+ T cells from blood. The receptor was isolated from a man younger than 45 in good health. The CDR3 here is CASSGGLYQPQHF. The DNA of the CDR3 is TGTGCCAGCAGTGGAGGCCTCTATCAGCCCCAGCATTTT.